The present TCR delta chain was sequenced within a study of γδ T cells in repeated Plasmodium falciparum infection (dated by TCRdb to 2020 to 2022). Regarding the complete study: Malian children exposed to intense seasonal malaria transmission were enrolled in the natural-infection arm and compared with Australian children matched for age and gender. Malian gammadelta TCR repertoires were analysed cross-sectionally during no-transmission periods and were analysed longitudinally across acute febrile malaria episodes. Using both natural infection in Mali and controlled human malaria infection, the study looked at the way repeated Plasmodium falciparum infection shapes the human gammadelta T cell repertoire. Roughly 5 malaria-naive U.S. adults underwent four controlled human malaria infections by bites from P. falciparum NF54-infected Anopheles stephensi mosquitoes over approximately 640 days. Controlled-infection subjects were sampled at baseline, immediately before selected infections, and 21 days after each infection. Overall results and qualifications from the work: The controlled-infection cohort was small, limiting analysis of inter-individual variability in gammadelta T cell responses. The Malian cohort came from a small rural village of predominantly one ethnic group, limiting generalizability.

The method was multiplex PCR. TCRdb lists the instrument as Illumina MiSeq. Both TCR gamma (TRG) and TCR delta (TRD) chains were sequenced from each sorted gammadelta T cell sample. Processing in the source paper ran as follows. The repertoire analyses used clonotype tree plots, the accumulated frequency of the top 20 clonotypes, and diversity index (DI) and D75 metrics. TCRdb processed the public reads again with the CATT caller, after which rows with matching DNA were combined. The V and J calls were not made by the authors but by TCRdb's processing. The sample includes tens of thousands of delta-chain clones, with 1.5% to 2% observed a single time. 6.5% to 9.5% of the sample comes from the top ten. The table lists this clone with a few counts. The antigen this receptor binds is unknown. A much larger clone lies one base from this, so it may be a read error. This receptor was obtained from a pool of human donors (malaria-infected and uninfected, not separated). Sequencing was carried out using gamma-delta T cells from blood.

The DNA reads TGTGCTCTTGGGGAAGACCCGAAGTCTGTCGGGGATTCATACACCGATAAACTCATCTTT. The encoded protein is CALGEDPKSVGDSYTDKLIF. The V and J genes are TRDV1 and TRDJ1; TRDD3 might be the D gene, on 6 matching bases. Germline matching of the DNA provided the J gene here, since TCRdb leaves it blank. The CDR3 runs 20 amino acids, cysteine and phenylalanine included. Just CDR3 DNA is preserved here, 60 bases in frame from base 1. The germline V gene supplies CDR1 TSWWSYY and CDR2 QGS. V and J lose 2 bases and 0 bases, and a span of 25 bases separates them.